This is a list of T cell receptor beta chains from one sample in a study of cytomegalovirus exposure and HLA in healthy donors. The table came from immunoSEQ multiplex PCR; TCRdb's copy has only in-frame clones and leaves some out. This table holds fewer than 120,000 clones, roughly 88% found once. The sample consisted of PBMCs. The origin of the receptors is a woman aged 25-40 years in good health and CMV-seropositive. Both conserved end residues are part of each CDR3. D genes are given only for firm matches. Clone size, where shown, is once, few, many, or a class for clones that have expanded.

TRBJ1-2,-,TRBD1,TRBV28,TGTGCCAGCAGTCGGGACAGATTCTATGGCTACACCTTC,CASSRDRFYGYTF
TRBJ2-5,-,-,TRBV7-9,TGTGCCAGCAGCTACTACAGGGGAGGAGGTCAAGAGACCCAGTACTTC,CASSYYRGGGQETQYF
TRBJ2-7,-,-,TRBV7-9,TGTGCCACCGATCGGACAGACTCCTACGAGCAGTACTTC,CATDRTDSYEQYF
TRBJ1-1,-,-,TRBV6-5,TGTGCCAGCAGCTCCGACAGTGAAGCTTTCTTT,CASSSDSEAFF
TRBJ2-5,once,TRBD2,TRBV15,TGTGCCACCAGCACTCTAGCGGGGGATCGATGGGAGACCCAGTACTTC,CATSTLAGDRWETQYF
TRBJ2-2,-,TRBD1,TRBV13,TGTGCCAGCAGCTTAGGTCCCGCGGGACAGGGGGCCACCGGGGAGCTGTTTTTT,CASSLGPAGQGATGELFF
TRBJ2-5,-,TRBD1,TRBV9,TGTGCCAGCAGCGTACCCCGGAGGTATAGGGACAGGGCAAATCAAGAGACCCAGTACTTC,CASSVPRRYRDRANQETQYF
TRBJ1-2,once,-,TRBV6-4,TGTGCCAGCAGTGTCACCTCTGACAGCTATGGCTACACCTTC,CASSVTSDSYGYTF
TRBJ1-1,-,TRBD1,TRBV9,TGTGCCAGCAGCCTCGGGACAGTCACTGAAGCTTTCTTT,CASSLGTVTEAFF
TRBJ2-7,-,-,TRBV19,TGTGCCAGTAGTTACCGACAGACCTACGAGCAGTACTTC,CASSYRQTYEQYF
TRBJ2-7,-,-,TRBV28,TGTGCCAGCAGTCCCCGGTCCTACGAGCAGTACTTC,CASSPRSYEQYF
TRBJ1-1,-,-,TRBV5-1,TGCGCCAGCAGCTGGGGGGATAGTCGGTCTGAAGCTTTCTTT,CASSWGDSRSEAFF
TRBJ1-1,-,TRBD1,TRBV19,TGTGCCAGTGGGACAGGGCGGCACACTGAAGCTTTCTTT,CASGTGRHTEAFF
TRBJ1-1,few,-,TRBV7-9,TGTGCCAGCACCCGCGTTGACACTGAAGCTTTCTTT,CASTRVDTEAFF
TRBJ2-3,-,-,TRBV7-9,TGTGCCAGCAGCGAGAGAACAGGGTCAGATACGCAGTATTTT,CASSERTGSDTQYF
TRBJ2-1,-,-,TRBV27,TGTGCCAGCACCAAATCTGGACTACCCACCTACAATGAGCAGTTCTTC,CASTKSGLPTYNEQFF
TRBJ1-2,-,TRBD1,TRBV18,TGTGCCAGCTCACCCAGACAGGGCCCCTATGGCTACACCTTC,CASSPRQGPYGYTF
TRBJ2-5,-,-,TRBV4-2,TGTGCCAGCAGCCAAGATGGCAGGGTTGAGACCCAGTACTTC,CASSQDGRVETQYF
TRBJ2-7,-,TRBD1,TRBV10-2,TGCGCCAGCAGGCGGGACAGGGTTGAAGAGCAGTACTTC,CASRRDRVEEQYF
TRBJ2-7,few,TRBD1,TRBV7-2,TGTGCCAGCAGCTTAGCGCTAGGGGGCCCGGCCGAGCAGTACTTC,CASSLALGGPAEQYF
TRBJ2-1,-,-,TRBV5-1,TGCGCCAGCAGCTCGAGTGGGAGTGAGCAGTTCTTC,CASSSSGSEQFF
TRBJ1-4,once,TRBD1,TRBV5-4,TGTGCCAGCAGCCAGGGACAGCCCGCAGAAAAACTGTTTTTT,CASSQGQPAEKLFF
TRBJ1-6,few,-,TRBV5-6,TGTGCCAGCAGCTCCCCGGGAATAACCCTCCACTTT,CASSSPGITLHF
TRBJ2-5,-,-,TRBV4-1,TGCGCCAGCAGCCAAGTTCCGGGGTTGGAGACCCAGTACTTC,CASSQVPGLETQYF
TRBJ2-3,once,TRBD1,TRBV5-1,TGCGCCAGCAGCTTGGGGTTAGGGGGCCGCACAGATACGCAGTATTTT,CASSLGLGGRTDTQYF
TRBJ1-4,-,TRBD1,TRBV5-1,TGCGCCAGCAGCTTGGGGAGGGGGCAGAATGAAAAACTGTTTTTT,CASSLGRGQNEKLFF
TRBJ2-5,few,-,TRBV27,TGTGCCAGCAGTTCACACAGGGAGACCCAGTACTTC,CASSSHRETQYF
TRBJ1-2,-,TRBD1,TRBV6-6,TGTGCCAGCAGTCACTGGGCCGGGACAGGGGTCGGCTACACCTTC,CASSHWAGTGVGYTF
TRBJ2-3,-,TRBD2,TRBV30,TGTGCCTGGAGTGTAGTTAGCGGGAGGGCCGGATCGCAGTATTTT,CAWSVVSGRAGSQYF
TRBJ2-7,-,-,TRBV9,TGTGCCAGCAGCGTAGCCGGACAGCCTACCTACGAGCAGTACTTC,CASSVAGQPTYEQYF
TRBJ2-5,-,TRBD2,TRBV7-8,TGTGCCAGCAGTTCCCGACTAGCGGGGGGGCAGGAGACCCAGTACTTC,CASSSRLAGGQETQYF
TRBJ2-6,once,TRBD2,TRBV2,TGTGCCAGCAGCCGGACTAGCGGGAGGGCTGGGGCCAACGTCCTGACTTTC,CASSRTSGRAGANVLTF
TRBJ2-1,-,-,TRBV19,TGTGCCAGTAGTATATCCCGACTAGTCGTTAATGAGCAGTTCTTC,CASSISRLVVNEQFF
TRBJ2-7,-,TRBD2,TRBV7-2,TGTGCCAGCAGCTTAACTGGGAGGGGTAGGGGCCTCTACGAGCAGTACTTC,CASSLTGRGRGLYEQYF
TRBJ1-2,-,-,TRBV9,TGTGCCAGCAGAGGACAGATCTATGGCTACACCTTC,CASRGQIYGYTF
TRBJ2-7,-,-,TRBV7-9,TGTGCCAGCACCCCGACAGCGTCCTACGAGCAGTACTTC,CASTPTASYEQYF
TRBJ1-2,-,TRBD1,TRBV6-5,TGTGCCAGCAGTTACTCGTACGACAGGGTCTATGGCTACACCTTC,CASSYSYDRVYGYTF
TRBJ2-5,-,-,TRBV28,TGTGCCAGCAGTCCGGACACCTCGAGAGAGGAGCCCCAGTACTTC,CASSPDTSREEPQYF
TRBJ2-7,once,TRBD2,TRBV28,TGTGCCAGCAGTTCTACCCAGGGACTAGCGGGAGCGGGGAACGAGCAGTACTTC,CASSSTQGLAGAGNEQYF
TRBJ1-2,-,-,TRBV6-6,TGTGCCAGTTCTCCAGGGAACTATGGCTACACCTTC,CASSPGNYGYTF
TRBJ1-1,-,-,TRBV29-1,TGCAGCGTTGAGCAGACACCGAACACTGAAGCTTTCTTT,CSVEQTPNTEAFF
TRBJ2-1,-,-,TRBV2,TGTGCCAGCAGTACTAAGGCGCAAACCTACAATGAGCAGTTCTTC,CASSTKAQTYNEQFF
TRBJ2-5,-,TRBD2,TRBV2,TGTGCCAGCAGTGATCCTCGGGTAGCGGGAGCAGAGACCCAGTACTTC,CASSDPRVAGAETQYF
TRBJ2-5,-,-,TRBV30,TGTGCCTGGAGTGTGGACAGAACCAATACCTGGGAGACCCAGTACTTC,CAWSVDRTNTWETQYF
TRBJ2-5,-,-,TRBV6-5,TGTGCCAGCAGTGGTAGCGGATTAACGAGGGAGACCCAGTACTTC,CASSGSGLTRETQYF
TRBJ2-1,-,TRBD2,TRBV4-2,TGTGCCAGCAGCCAAGATGGTCAAAGCGGGGGGAACAATGAGCAGTTCTTC,CASSQDGQSGGNNEQFF
TRBJ1-4,few,TRBD1,TRBV10-2,TGCGCCAGCGCCCATGGGGGACAGACGCCCACAAATGAAAAACTGTTTTTT,CASAHGGQTPTNEKLFF